This is a list of T cell receptor beta chains from one sample in a study of T cell responses to AZD1222 COVID-19 vaccine. Assay: immunoSEQ multiplex PCR; the TCRdb copy retains only in-frame clones and omits some. The data show about 140,000 clones, more than 85% seen once. The specimen comprised peripheral blood, sampled 28 days after the second AZD1222 dose. The origin of the receptors is an adult who received the AZD1222 COVID-19 vaccine. CDR3s leave out the opening cysteine and the closing phenylalanine or tryptophan. The order of the fields is V gene, D gene, J gene, clone size, CDR3 protein. A D gene is named only where the DNA matches it firmly. Size values are once, few and many counts, or a class for expanded clones, and some rows have none.

TRBV30	TRBD1	TRBJ1-3	.	AWDPGTGGNTIY
TRBV19	.	TRBJ1-4	.	ASSILGGSEKLF
TRBV5-4	.	TRBJ1-3	once	ASSLAGTANVY
TRBV6-6	.	TRBJ1-5	.	ASSYSVSDQPQH
TRBV6-2/TRBV6-3	TRBD1	TRBJ1-1	once	ASSPGTGKVAF
TRBV27	.	TRBJ2-7	.	ASSSRDGTYEQY
TRBV6-5	TRBD1	TRBJ1-5	once	ASSSNRGLYQPQH
TRBV18	TRBD1	TRBJ2-2	.	ASSPDRAWSTGELF
TRBV10-3	TRBD1	TRBJ1-1	.	AISESQGAGAF
TRBV4-1	TRBD1	TRBJ1-1	few	ASSQQQGSGTEAF
TRBV27	.	TRBJ2-1	once	ASSRYNEQF
TRBV19	.	TRBJ1-2	.	ASSMAGRIYGYT
TRBV29-1	TRBD1	TRBJ1-2	once	SVTQGAHGYT
TRBV5-4	TRBD2	TRBJ2-6	.	ASSYSGRASGANVLT
TRBV6-2/TRBV6-3	TRBD1	TRBJ1-3	.	ASSAGQFAGNTIY
TRBV24-1	.	TRBJ1-2	once	ATSDSLEGQGGYT
TRBV5-4	.	TRBJ1-1	.	ASSLYLAGNTEAF
TRBV7-8	.	TRBJ1-3	.	ASSGEGGRNTIY
TRBV19	.	TRBJ2-2	.	ASNALARTGELF
TRBV3-1/TRBV3-2	.	TRBJ1-2	.	ASNSDRGANYGYT
TRBV9	.	TRBJ1-5	.	ASSVDSTTGPQH
TRBV6-5	.	TRBJ1-2	.	ASSYFGYGYT
TRBV4-3	.	TRBJ1-4	.	ASSQATRGNEKLF
TRBV19	.	TRBJ1-1	.	ASSRYSGVTEAF
TRBV10-2	.	TRBJ1-1	.	ASSGNTEAF
TRBV7-3	.	TRBJ1-6	few	ASSSQGPDNSPLH
TRBV21-1	.	TRBJ2-4	.	ASSTRRDRALAKNIQY
TRBV9	.	TRBJ1-6	.	ASSAGYSYNSPLH
TRBV7-2	.	TRBJ2-7	.	ASSLAMGRLGTYEQY
TRBV15	.	TRBJ2-3	.	ATSRDKAVATQY
TRBV9	TRBD1	TRBJ1-5	.	ASSLGTGQGQPQH
TRBV19	TRBD2	TRBJ2-3	.	ASSIGTSGSGIDTQY
TRBV24-1	TRBD1	TRBJ2-2	.	ATGGQGNTGELF
TRBV6-6	TRBD2	TRBJ2-1	once	ASNRASSGSPNEQF
TRBV28	TRBD1	TRBJ2-7	.	ASSSGTGGFEQY
TRBV9	.	TRBJ2-5	.	ASSPGGSQETQY
TRBV11-2	TRBD1	TRBJ1-1	.	ASSFGQVNTEAF
TRBV18	TRBD1	TRBJ1-6	.	ASQIDRGTNSPLH
TRBV28	.	TRBJ1-4	.	ASSVRTTDLPF
TRBV28	TRBD1	TRBJ1-5	.	ASRTPGQGFNQPQH
TRBV4-3	TRBD1	TRBJ2-7	.	ASSQVSGQGYEQY
TRBV6-5	TRBD1	TRBJ1-5	.	ASSRDRGFNQPQH
TRBV19	.	TRBJ2-5	.	ASSKAEGRETQY
TRBV6-6	.	TRBJ2-3	.	ASSRTTETDTQY
TRBV30	TRBD1	TRBJ2-3	.	AWSPGTGTDTQY
TRBV19	.	TRBJ1-5	.	ASRGGGVGNQPQH
TRBV11-2	.	TRBJ1-5	.	ASSLDGGRDQPQH
TRBV19	.	TRBJ1-4	once	ASSTSGRTTV
TRBV5-1	TRBD1	TRBJ2-7	.	ASRPTGEYEQY
TRBV9	.	TRBJ1-3	.	ASSVADGGNTIY
TRBV18	.	TRBJ1-3	.	ASSPLGPAGTGNTIY
TRBV25-1	.	TRBJ1-5	.	ASSDTVGDNQPQH
TRBV30	TRBD1	TRBJ1-1	.	AWRGRDRGEAF
TRBV29-1	.	TRBJ1-1	.	SVDLRAVTEAF
TRBV19	.	TRBJ2-7	.	ASTSRASNEQY
TRBV7-3	.	TRBJ1-3	.	ASSLTGTPGNTIY
TRBV5-4	.	TRBJ2-5	.	ASSLARASGETQY
TRBV7-2	.	TRBJ2-1	.	ASSLDPGAGYEQF
TRBV6-1	TRBD1	TRBJ1-2	.	ASSDPRDRGGYT
TRBV9	.	TRBJ1-5	.	ASSASGSINQPQH